The 22 T cell receptor beta chains listed next were all sequenced from one sample in a study of blood T cell repertoires in COVID-19. Some clones are missing from TCRdb's copy, which holds only in-frame ones; the method was immunoSEQ multiplex PCR. The table shows over 150,000 clones, with about 85% occurring only once. The specimen sequenced was peripheral blood. These TCRs come from a man aged 40-55 years with acute or convalescent COVID-19.

The chain links TRBV25-1 to TRBJ1-6; a possible D gene is TRBD1 (5 bases). The CDR3 is 12 amino acids. V lost 3 bases and J lost 13, with 10 bases in between. Germline V gives CDR1 MGHDK, CDR2 SYGVNS. The CDR3 region has the DNA TGTGCCAGCAGTGAGCAGGGTTCCCCCCTCCACTTT. This encodes CASSEQGSPLHF.

Concerning this clone itself: Other DNA sequences in the same sample also yield this CDR3. The chain has TRBV5-1 and TRBJ1-5; D is unclear. CDR3 length: 13 amino acids. V shed 0 bases and J shed 5 bases, with 6 bases lying between them. Germline V lookup: CDR1 SGHRS, CDR2 YFSETQ. The CDR3 protein is CASSLDSHQPQHF. The CDR3 DNA is TGCGCCAGCAGCTTGGACAGTCATCAGCCCCAGCATTTT.

The chain carries TRBV7-6 and TRBJ2-5; 10 bases are a match to TRBD1. Per germline, CDR1 SGHVS and CDR2 FNYEAQ. CDR3 size: 15 residues. Losses at the gene ends were 6 bases for V and 4 bases for J; bases not matched to a gene: 8. The CDR3 is CASRPSTGGVETQYF. The CDR3 DNA follows: TGTGCCAGCAGACCCTCGACAGGGGGCGTAGAGACCCAGTACTTC. Complete variable domain (other parts from reference TRBV7-6 and TRBJ2-5): GAGVSQSPRYKVTKRGQDVALRCDPISGHVSLYWYRQALGQGPEFLTYFNYEAQQDKSGLPNDRFSAERPEGSISTLTIQRTEQRDSAMYRCASRPSTGGVETQYFGPGTRLLVL.

The rearrangement uses TRBV3-1 (or the pseudogene TRBV3-2) and TRBJ1-2; D is unclear. CDR3 length: 15 amino acids. Germline loops: CDR1 LGHDT, CDR2 YNNKEL (reference sequence). V lost 3 bases and J lost 4, with 15 bases in between. The CDR3 DNA reads as TGTGCCAGCAGCCATGCGAATTTAGGCGGCTATGGCTACACCTTC. It is translated as CASSHANLGGYGYTF.

This chain uses TRBV5-1 with TRBJ2-1; D remains ambiguous. Germline CDR1 reads SGHRS; CDR2 reads YFSETQ. This CDR3 has 12 residues. Trimming pared 0 bases from V and 6 bases from J, leaving 4 bases between. The CDR3 protein is CASSLDGNEQFF. The CDR3 DNA reads as TGCGCCAGCAGCTTGGACGGCAATGAGCAGTTCTTC. Filled out from reference TRBV5-1 and TRBJ2-1, the complete variable domain reads KAGVTQTPRYLIKTRGQQVTLSCSPISGHRSVSWYQQTPGQGLQFLFEYFSETQRNKGNFPGRFSGRQFSNSRSEMNVSTLELGDSALYLCASSLDGNEQFFGPGTRLTVL.

The chain links TRBV3-1 (or the pseudogene TRBV3-2) to TRBJ1-2; 7 bases line up with TRBD1. V shed 6 bases, J shed 6 bases, and the junction held 10 bases outside the gene matches. CDR1 is LGHDT and CDR2 is YNNKEL in the germline V gene (reference sequence). The CDR3 contains 14 residues. The CDR3 DNA follows: TGTGCCAGCAGACCCACAGGGGAGGTGGATGGCTACACCTTC. Amino acids: CASRPTGEVDGYTF.

This chain joins TRBV2 and TRBJ1-6; 10 nucleotides line up with TRBD1. The V segment lost 10 bases and the J segment 6 bases; nucleotides outside the gene matches: 6. Per the germline V gene, CDR1 is SNHLY and CDR2 is FYNNEI. The CDR3 is 14 residues long. CDR3 protein: CATRQGAANSPLHF. The CDR3 DNA follows: TGTGCCACCCGACAGGGGGCTGCTAATTCACCCCTCCACTTT.

The CDR3 DNA sequence: TGTGCCAGCAGTGGGGGGCCCCGAAGCACAGATACGCAGTATTTT. Translating gives CASSGGPRSTDTQYF. The V gene is TRBV2, the J gene TRBJ2-3; maybe TRBD1 (6 bases). Per the germline V gene, CDR1 is SNHLY and CDR2 is FYNNEI. CDR3 length: 15 amino acids. Trimming removed 4 bases at V and 0 bases at J, with 11 bases between.

This clone was seen once. The V and J genes are TRBV4-3 and TRBJ2-2, with D tentatively TRBD2 (5 bases). The CDR3 length is 11 residues. Trimming pared 5 bases from V and 7 bases from J, leaving 5 bases between. From germline, CDR1 is LGHNA and CDR2 YSLEER. CDR3 sequence: CASSEGGELFF. In DNA form, the CDR3 reads TGCGCCAGCAGCGAGGGCGGGGAGCTGTTTTTT.

The gene calls are TRBV30 and TRBJ1-3, with a weak D call TRBD1 (5 bases). Germline V lookup: CDR1 GTSNPN, CDR2 SVGIG (reference sequence). V was trimmed by 2 bases and J by 4 bases, leaving 9 bases between them. The CDR3 length is 13 residues. The DNA for the CDR3 is TGTGCCTGGAGTCAGGGACTCGGAAACACCATATATTTT. This encodes CAWSQGLGNTIYF.

This chain connects TRBV5-1 to TRBJ2-2; a possible D gene is TRBD1 (6 bases). V was clipped by 3 bases and J by 1 base, with 13 bases between them. The CDR3 is made up of 16 amino acids. Per germline, CDR1 SGHRS and CDR2 YFSETQ. The DNA for the CDR3 is TGCGCCAGCAGCTGGGGGACAACTTGGAACACCGGGGAGCTGTTTTTT. This gives the protein CASSWGTTWNTGELFF.

The chain joins TRBV2 to TRBJ1-4, with 8 nucleotides matching TRBD1. The J segment lost 0 bases and the V segment lost 7 bases, leaving 13 bases of the junction unmatched. The CDR3 extends over 18 amino acids. Germline CDR1 is SNHLY and CDR2 is FYNNEI. The chain's CDR3 is CASTPLQGGLTTNEKLFF. CDR3 in DNA: TGTGCCAGCACCCCACTACAGGGGGGGCTAACAACTAATGAAAAACTGTTTTTT.

The chain recombines TRBV5-1 with TRBJ2-1; 9 bases line up with TRBD1. This CDR3 has 15 amino acids. Germline values: CDR1 SGHRS, CDR2 YFSETQ. Unmatched junction bases numbered 12, after V lost 2 bases and J lost 12 bases. The chain's CDR3 is CASSFGDRDGNLQFF. In DNA, the CDR3 is TGCGCCAGCAGCTTCGGGGACAGGGACGGGAATTTGCAGTTCTTC.

CDR3 in amino acids: CASSSGQGIDGYTF. As DNA, the CDR3 is TGCGCCAGCAGCTCAGGACAGGGGATAGATGGCTACACCTTC. The J gene is TRBJ1-2, the V gene TRBV5-1; 9 bases are shared with TRBD1. The V gene end was trimmed by 3 bases and the J gene end by 6 bases; junction bases not matched to a gene: 6. Germline CDR1 and CDR2: SGHRS and YFSETQ. This CDR3 has 14 residues.

V gene TRBV11-2 combines with J gene TRBJ1-2; D may be TRBD1 (6 bases). Trimming took off 7 bases at V and 8 bases at J, with 20 bases between the two ends. Germline V gene data show CDR1 as SGHAT and CDR2 as FQNNGV. The CDR3 covers 14 residues. CDR3 loop: CASKVLGATGGYTF. CDR3 nucleotide sequence: TGTGCCAGCAAGGTTTTAGGTGCGACAGGCGGCTACACCTTC.

The V and J genes are TRBV3-1 (or the pseudogene TRBV3-2) and TRBJ1-2, with 9 nucleotides matching TRBD1. V was pared by 0 bases and J by 6 bases, with 8 bases of the junction left unmatched. Per germline, CDR1 LGHDT and CDR2 YNNKEL (reference sequence). The CDR3 has 16 amino acids. CDR3 bases: TGTGCCAGCAGCCAAGAATGGGGGACAGGGATTAATGGCTACACCTTC. Protein sequence: CASSQEWGTGINGYTF.

This clone was seen a handful of times. The chain carries TRBV5-5 and TRBJ2-5, with 12 bases matching TRBD1. CDR1 is SGHKS and CDR2 is YYEKEE in the germline V gene (reference sequence). The V and J ends lost 0 bases and 4 bases, in that order; junction bases with no gene match: 1. The CDR3 contains 15 residues. CDR3: CASSLGDRGPETQYF. Here the CDR3 DNA reads TGTGCCAGCAGCTTGGGGGACAGGGGGCCAGAGACCCAGTACTTC.

The chain uses TRBV4-3 and TRBJ1-1, with 8 bases that match TRBD1. CDR1 is LGHNA, CDR2 YSLEER, per germline. J was trimmed by 4 bases and V by 0 bases; bases with no gene match: 13. The CDR3 loop spans 18 amino acids. This CDR3 is CASSQDPPRGRPPTEAFF. Written as DNA, the CDR3 is TGCGCCAGCAGCCAAGATCCACCCAGGGGGCGCCCGCCCACTGAAGCTTTCTTT.

This clone showed up just once. This sequence joins TRBV21-1 and TRBJ2-1; the table's D gene call, TRBD2, was not cross checked with the DNA. TRBV21-1 constitutes a pseudogene. CDR3 length: 18 amino acids. CDR3: CASSKRPPGLGSWNEQFF. The CDR3 DNA sequence: TGTGCCAGCAGCAAAAGACCCCCGGGACTAGGCTCATGGAATGAGCAGTTCTTC.

The chain recombines TRBV7-8 with TRBJ1-2; possible D gene TRBD1, 5 bases. The CDR3 extends over 16 amino acids. CDR1 SGHVS and CDR2 FQNEAQ come from the germline V gene. The germline V and J ends were trimmed by 0 bases and 7 bases, with 18 bases remaining between them. CDR3 sequence: CASSLALARVRSGYTF. The DNA for the CDR3 is TGTGCCAGCAGCTTAGCGTTGGCCAGGGTGCGGAGTGGCTACACCTTC.

V usage is TRBV5-1 and J usage is TRBJ2-3, with D perhaps matching TRBD1 (5 bases). Trimming pared 0 bases from V and 0 bases from J, leaving 14 bases between. This CDR3 has 17 amino acids. Germline loops: CDR1 SGHRS, CDR2 YFSETQ. The CDR3 loop reads CASSLVVAGSSTDTQYF. The CDR3 DNA is TGCGCCAGCAGCTTGGTGGTGGCAGGGTCTAGCACAGATACGCAGTATTTT.

This clone was recorded a few times. The gene calls are TRBV20-1 and TRBJ1-2; no definite D call. The V gene lost 6 bases and the J gene lost 9 bases, with 14 bases spanning the gap. CDR1 and CDR2 (germline): DFQATT, SNEGSKA (reference sequence). The CDR3 sequence is 11 residues long. The CDR3 DNA reads as TGCAGTGCCCCGTATGGGGAGAGCTACACCTTC. Translated: CSAPYGESYTF.